Only one count was recorded for the clone carrying this TCR beta chain. Clones were sequenced by immunoSEQ multiplex PCR, and TCRdb holds only the in-frame ones, with some missing. Of around 20,000 clones listed, about 83% are singletons. The CDR3 has 12 residues. Trimming took off 5 bases at V and 8 bases at J, with 13 bases between the two ends. Germline CDR1 and CDR2: SGHRS and YFSETQ. The data were taken from a study of radiotherapy plus CTLA-4 blockade in lung cancer. The sample in question was peripheral blood, obtained from a patient treated with radiotherapy plus ipilimumab. The chain links TRBV5-1 to TRBJ1-2; D gene unclear. The clonotype originates from a human donor with non-small cell lung cancer whose response to radiotherapy plus ipilimumab could not be evaluated. CDR3 sequence (DNA): TGCGCCAGCAGGCAACGACACTCCGGCTACACCTTC. Residues: CASRQRHSGYTF.